Below, 12 T cell receptor gamma chains from the same sample are listed, as sequenced in a study of gamma-delta chains in newborns, infants, children (dated by TCRdb to between 2019 and 2020). Sequencing took place on an Illumina MiSeq. TCRdb reanalyzed the public reads with the CATT caller, and identical DNA sequences were merged afterwards. In this sample the table shows 850 to 1,300 gamma-chain clones, around 48% of which occur a single time. Of the sample, under 25% falls within the top ten clones. The sample comprised blood. The receptors were sampled from a child who was a newborn, infant or young child, either healthy, febrile or measles-vaccinated (not recorded which).

This clone was seen only a few times. At the DNA level, this CDR3 is encoded by other sequences in the same sample as well. J is TRGJP and V is TRGV9. The J gene, absent from TCRdb, was called here by matching the DNA to germline. Looked up from germline, CDR1 is GITISATS and CDR2 is ISYDGTV (reference sequence). The CDR3 covers 16 residues. V dropped 1 base and J dropped 6; count of bases not matched to a gene: 3. CDR3 loop: CALWEVGELGKKIKVF. The CDR3 bases are TGTGCCTTGTGGGAGGTAGGAGAGTTGGGCAAAAAAATCAAGGTATTT.

The J gene is TRGJP1, the V gene TRGV9. TCRdb supplies no J gene; here it was assigned by aligning the nucleotide sequence to germline. The junction had 6 bases not matched to a gene; V was cut back by 1 base and J by 4 bases. Germline CDR1 and CDR2: GITISATS and ISYDGTV (reference sequence). CDR3 length: 15 amino acids. DNA of the CDR3: TGTGCCTTGTGGGAGGTAAGGGGCACTGGTTGGTTCAAGATATTT. Amino acid sequence: CALWEVRGTGWFKIF.

This clone was recorded a few times. The same CDR3 also results from other DNA sequences found in this sample. The chain joins TRGV9 to TRGJP. No J gene was available from TCRdb, and it was assigned here by a germline match of the DNA. CDR3 length equals 15 residues. Germline V lookup: CDR1 GITISATS, CDR2 ISYDGTV (reference sequence). The ends lost 2 bases at V and 7 bases at J; junction bases unmatched: 2. The DNA of the CDR3 is TGTGCCTTGTGGGAGGGCGAGTTGGGCAAAAAAATCAAGGTATTT. It encodes CALWEGELGKKIKVF.

No J gene was called, and the V gene is TRGV8. This CDR3 comprises 12 residues. Germline V gene sequence: CDR1 VENAVY, CDR2 YDSYNSRV. The CDR3 nucleotides are TGTGCCGCCTGGGATGCGAATTATAAGAAGCTCTTT. This codes for CAAWDANYKKLF.

A few counts support this clone. This chain's CDR3 is CALWEVWEELGKKIKVF. Here the CDR3 DNA reads TGTGCCTTGTGGGAGGTGTGGGAAGAGTTGGGCAAAAAAATCAAGGTATTT. V gene TRGV9 combines with J gene TRGJP. No J gene was available from TCRdb, and it was assigned here by a germline match of the DNA. Germline CDR1 reads GITISATS; CDR2 reads ISYDGTV (reference sequence). The CDR3 is 17 residues long. The V segment lost 0 bases and the J segment 5 bases; nucleotides outside the gene matches: 4.

This chain joins TRGV8 and TRGJP2. TCRdb gives no J gene; it was assigned here by matching the DNA to germline. This CDR3 comprises 13 residues. CDR1 is VENAVY, CDR2 YDSYNSRV, per germline. V shed 3 bases, J shed 6 bases, and the junction held 4 bases outside the gene matches. The CDR3 bases are TGTGCCACCTGGGATTCCGGTGATTGGATCAAGACGTTT. Amino acid sequence: CATWDSGDWIKTF.

The rearrangement links TRGV9 to TRGJ1 or TRGJ2. TCRdb records no J gene; here it was assigned by comparing the DNA to germline. The CDR3 is 13 residues long. The V gene end was trimmed by 2 bases and the J gene end by 4 bases; junction bases not matched to a gene: 5. Looked up from germline, CDR1 is GITISATS and CDR2 is ISYDGTV (reference sequence). CDR3 amino acids: CALWEAPYYKKLF. The CDR3 bases are TGTGCCTTGTGGGAGGCCCCGTATTATAAGAAACTCTTT.

In this sample, this clone turned up a few times. The chain recombines TRGV9 with TRGJP. Germline matching of the DNA provided the J gene here, since TCRdb leaves it blank. Germline assignment: CDR1 GITISATS and CDR2 ISYDGTV (reference sequence). The CDR3 sequence is 17 residues long. Trimming removed 0 bases from V and 5 bases from J; junction bases left unmatched: 4. CDR3 nucleotide sequence: TGTGCCTTGTGGGAGGTGAAAAAAGAGTTGGGCAAAAAAATCAAGGTATTT. Translation gives CALWEVKKELGKKIKVF.

The chain is built from TRGV9 and TRGJP. The J gene is absent in TCRdb and was assigned here via DNA matching to germline. This CDR3 region has 17 residues. V shed 3 bases, J shed 3 bases, and the junction held 5 bases outside the gene matches. The germline V gene encodes CDR1 GITISATS and CDR2 ISYDGTV (reference sequence). The chain's CDR3 is CALWEPQQELGKKIKVF. The CDR3 nucleotides are TGTGCCTTGTGGGAGCCTCAGCAAGAGTTGGGCAAAAAAATCAAGGTATTT.

The V and J genes are TRGV9 and TRGJP. In the absence of a J gene in TCRdb, the DNA was matched to germline to assign it here. Per germline, CDR1 GITISATS and CDR2 ISYDGTV (reference sequence). Losses at the gene ends were 4 bases for V and 9 bases for J; bases not matched to a gene: 6. The CDR3 has 15 residues. In DNA, the CDR3 is TGTGCCTTGTGGGAAGGTGTGTTGGGCAAAAAAATCAAGGTATTT. Protein: CALWEGVLGKKIKVF.

The V gene was identified as TRGV9, while no J gene was called. The CDR3 spans 14 residues. The V gene's germline CDR1 is GITISATS and CDR2 ISYDGTV (reference sequence). The CDR3 DNA reads as TGTGCCTTGTGGGAGGTGCGCAGGCATAAAAACAAACTCTTT. The encoded protein is CALWEVRRHKNKLF.

The chain has TRGV9 and TRGJP. The J gene, absent from TCRdb, was called here by matching the DNA to germline. V shed 5 bases and J 7 bases; nucleotides not matched to a gene: 2. Per the germline V gene, CDR1 is GITISATS and CDR2 is ISYDGTV (reference sequence). CDR3 length: 14 amino acids. CDR3 bases: TGTGCCTTGTGGGTTGAGTTGGGCAAAAAAATCAAGGTATTT. Amino acids: CALWVELGKKIKVF.